This T cell receptor (beta chain) is from a study of blood T cell repertoires in COVID-19. Looking at the study overall: From the United States, Italy and Spain came samples of acute and convalescent COVID-19. PBMCs, B-cell-depleted T cells, or T cells were the source of the cDNA or gDNA that made up the material.

The CDR3 has 14 residues. CDR1 and CDR2 from the germline V gene are MNHNS and SASEGT. V lost 3 bases and J lost 6, with 14 bases in between. Original analysis: The assay estimated nucleated cells by amplifying reference gene primers. Some clones are missing from TCRdb's copy, which holds only in-frame ones; the method was immunoSEQ multiplex PCR. V and J calls and clone size are given by that table; D and trimming were obtained from the DNA. The profile shows about 170,000 clones, approximately 87% of them singletons. The origin of this receptor is a young man with active or convalescent COVID-19. The chain has TRBV6-1 and TRBJ1-2; unclear D gene. The sequenced material came from peripheral blood. CDR3 residues: CASSDQAKGNGYTF. The CDR3 nucleotides read TGTGCCAGCAGTGATCAGGCCAAAGGTAATGGCTACACCTTC.